This T cell receptor beta chain appears in the sequencing data of a study of vaccination and CD4 T cells after COVID-19. Study information: Overlapping SARS-CoV-2, HCoV-NL63, HCoV-OC43 and HCoV-229E spike peptides were used to stimulate cells. Study conclusions and caveats: Post-vaccination reactive clonotypes (median roughly 37) did not differ significantly from post-infection (about 20).

Documented treatment: approximately nine-day PBMC culture with coronavirus spike peptide pools or control peptides (ViraFEST assay). This clonotype was counted between two and nine times. Its cognate antigen is unknown. An Oncomine TCR Beta short-read assay was used to sequence the DNA from cultured CD4+ T cells. DNA came from CD4+ T cells after culture. Using its own MiXCR run on the PCR reads, TCRdb lists one record per CDR3 protein. The table records under 15,000 distinct CDR3 sequences, 58% of them present only once. The CDR3 sequence is 14 residues long. Trimming removed 6 bases from V and 4 bases from J, with 15 bases in between. CDR1 is MDHEN, CDR2 SYDVKM, per germline.

This sequence joins TRBV28 and TRBJ1-1, with D uncertain. The sequenced material came from CD4+ T cells from blood, cultured in vitro. The TCR was taken from a human donor who had recovered from COVID-19. CDR3 loop: CASSISQFGTEAFF. CDR3 sequence (DNA): TGTGCCAGCAGCATCTCTCAATTCGGCACTGAAGCTTTCTTT.